This T cell receptor (beta chain) was observed in a study of identical twins. In this sample, this clonotype turned up many times. Trimming took off 5 bases at V and 9 bases at J, with 13 bases between the two ends. The length of the CDR3 is 11 residues. The germline CDR1 and CDR2 sequences are DFQATT and SNEGSKA (reference sequence). TCRdb ran MiXCR on the 5' RACE reads and lists one entry per CDR3 protein. This table holds some 660,000 distinct CDR3 sequences, under 9% found once. Separately, the same data were catalogued under a study of yellow fever vaccine responses in identical twins.

The sample consisted of PBMCs. The sequence was obtained from a woman younger than 35 in good health. The chain couples TRBV20-1 to TRBJ2-5; D might be TRBD1 (5 bases). In DNA form, the CDR3 reads TGCAGTGCTCTGCACAGGACGGCCCAGTACTTC. Translation gives CSALHRTAQYF.